This TCR beta chain was sequenced for a study of early T cells in non-severe SARS-CoV-2 infection (dated by TCRdb to about 2021). Some background on the complete study: TCR sequencing used bulk RNA from unsorted whole blood, so alpha and beta chains could not be paired. Broad study findings and their caveats: VDJdb matching was skewed toward anti-spike CD8 responses, so virus-specific expansions were likely underestimated and private and CD4 specificities were missed.

V is cut by 5 bases and J by 7 bases, and the space between the germline ends is 14 bases. CDR1 and CDR2 are read off the germline V gene as SGHVS and FQNEAQ. CDR3 length: 13 amino acids, cysteine to phenylalanine. This entry keeps only the CDR3 DNA: 39 bases, framed from base 1. A case-control design nested within a healthcare worker cohort in London, UK, was used, with weekly nasopharyngeal swab PCR tests and blood sampling performed. Healthcare workers were enrolled in the week of the UK lockdown, from 23 to 31 March 2020, and were followed every week for up to 16 weeks. The library relied on 5' RACE. Sequencing relied on a NextSeq 500. To correct for sequencing error and PCR bias, the TCR library protocol tagged individual cDNA molecules with unique molecular identifiers. Sequencing covered both TCR alpha and beta chains, and within each sample the abundances of alpha and beta sequences were tightly co-correlated. As for the original processing: Decombinator V4 was used to perform V gene, J gene and CDR3 annotation of TCR sequences. TCRs were defined as expanded if a significant change between any two time points was detected under a Poisson model with p below 0.0001. TCR abundances were normalised to the total number of TCRs sequenced in each sample and reported as counts per million. TRAV1-2 paired with TRAJ12, TRAJ20 or TRAJ33 defined MAIT TCRs, while TRAV10 paired with TRAJ18 defined iNKT TCRs. VDJdb, accessed 1 November 2021, was searched for CMV, EBV and SARS-CoV-2 annotated TCRs, excluding TCRs annotated for multiple antigens. Starting from the raw public reads, TCRdb applied fastp trimming at Q25, assembled clones with MiXCR and retained in-frame beta chains. Every CDR3 protein is listed once, alongside the most common genes and DNA of its rows. The V and J calls here are based on TCRdb, not the publication. Counted in this sample were some 64,000 distinct CDR3 sequences; around 20% of them appeared once. The leading ten clones occupy about 15% of the sample.

This clonotype occurred many times. Its antigen specificity is not known. Base-call qualities are not available, and no considerably larger clone is one nucleotide away. This TCR was recovered from an adult who was a healthcare worker with PCR-confirmed SARS-CoV-2 infection or an uninfected control (not recorded which). The sample in question was whole blood, obtained at baseline. The chain joins TRBV7-8 to TRBJ1-2, with no D gene named confidently. The CDR3 protein: CASSLHPDRGYTF. The sequenced DNA is TGTGCCAGCAGCCTCCATCCGGACCGTGGCTACACCTTC.